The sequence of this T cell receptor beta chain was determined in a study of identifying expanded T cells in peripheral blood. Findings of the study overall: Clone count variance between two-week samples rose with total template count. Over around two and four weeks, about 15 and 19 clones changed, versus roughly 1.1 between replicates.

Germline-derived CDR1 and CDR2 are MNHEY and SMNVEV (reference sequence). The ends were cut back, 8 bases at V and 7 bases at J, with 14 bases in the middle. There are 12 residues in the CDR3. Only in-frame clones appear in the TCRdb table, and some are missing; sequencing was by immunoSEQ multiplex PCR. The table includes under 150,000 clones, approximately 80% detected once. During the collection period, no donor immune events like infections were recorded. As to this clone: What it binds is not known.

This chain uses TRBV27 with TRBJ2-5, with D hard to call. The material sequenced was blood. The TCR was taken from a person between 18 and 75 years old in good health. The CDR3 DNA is TGTGCCAGCTGGGCCGCTGAAGGGACCCAGTACTTC. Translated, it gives CASWAAEGTQYF.